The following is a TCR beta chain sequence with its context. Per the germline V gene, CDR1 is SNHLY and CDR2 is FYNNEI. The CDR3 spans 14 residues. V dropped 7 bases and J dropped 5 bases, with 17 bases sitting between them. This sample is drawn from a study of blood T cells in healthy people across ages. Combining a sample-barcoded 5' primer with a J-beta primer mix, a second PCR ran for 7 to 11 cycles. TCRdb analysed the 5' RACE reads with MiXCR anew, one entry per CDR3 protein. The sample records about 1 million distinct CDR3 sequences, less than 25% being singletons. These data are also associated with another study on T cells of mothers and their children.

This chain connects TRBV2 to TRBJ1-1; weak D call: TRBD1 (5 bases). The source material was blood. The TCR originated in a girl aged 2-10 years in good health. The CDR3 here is CASISRTGGTEAFF. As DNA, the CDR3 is TGTGCCAGCATTTCCAGGACGGGGGGGACTGAAGCTTTCTTT.